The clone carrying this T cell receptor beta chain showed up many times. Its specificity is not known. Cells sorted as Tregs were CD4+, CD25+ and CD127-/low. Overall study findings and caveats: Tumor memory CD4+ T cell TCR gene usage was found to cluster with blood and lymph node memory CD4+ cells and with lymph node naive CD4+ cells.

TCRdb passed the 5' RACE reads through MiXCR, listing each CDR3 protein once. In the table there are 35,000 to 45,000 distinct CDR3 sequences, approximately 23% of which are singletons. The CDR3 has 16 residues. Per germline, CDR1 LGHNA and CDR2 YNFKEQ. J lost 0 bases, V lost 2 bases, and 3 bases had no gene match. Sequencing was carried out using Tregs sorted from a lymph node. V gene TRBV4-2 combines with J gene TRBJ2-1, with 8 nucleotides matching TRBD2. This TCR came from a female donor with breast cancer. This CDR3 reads CASSQLTSGSYNEQFF. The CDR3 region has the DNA TGTGCCAGCAGCCAACTAACTAGCGGCTCCTACAATGAGCAGTTCTTC.